A selection of T cell receptor beta chains follows, all from one sample in a study of blood T cells in healthy people across ages. TCRdb used MiXCR to reprocess the 5' RACE reads, holding one entry per CDR3 protein. The sample lists approximately 1.5 million distinct CDR3 sequences, approximately 43% occurring once. The sequenced material came from blood. The receptor source for this set is a woman aged 18-29 years in good health. Both conserved end residues are part of each CDR3. A D gene is named only where the DNA matches it firmly. Expanded clones are given a class, and other clones once, few, many or no size at all.

V: TRBV5-1; D: -; J: TRBJ2-6; size: -; CDR3: CASSTAESSGANVLTF; DNA: TGCGCCAGCAGCACGGCGGAGTCCTCTGGGGCCAACGTCCTGACTTTC
V: TRBV20-1; D: TRBD2; J: TRBJ2-7; size: -; CDR3: CSARGSLAGGPGEQYF; DNA: TGCAGTGCTAGAGGCTCCCTAGCGGGAGGGCCTGGGGAGCAGTACTTC
V: TRBV7-9; D: TRBD1; J: TRBJ2-1; size: -; CDR3: CASSVGTGDNEQFF; DNA: TGTGCCAGCAGCGTAGGGACAGGGGACAATGAGCAGTTCTTC
V: TRBV4-1; D: TRBD2; J: TRBJ2-5; size: few; CDR3: CASSRTSGSREQYF; DNA: TGCGCCAGCAGTCGGACTAGCGGGAGTCGAGAGCAGTACTTC
V: TRBV20-1; D: -; J: TRBJ1-1; size: -; CDR3: CSAPTVFGSQMNTEAFF; DNA: TGCAGTGCCCCCACCGTTTTCGGGTCCCAAATGAACACTGAAGCTTTCTTT
V: TRBV7-9; D: -; J: TRBJ1-3; size: -; CDR3: CASSPDGSFFSGNTIYF; DNA: TGTGCCAGCAGCCCGGACGGTTCATTTTTCTCTGGAAACACCATATATTTT
V: TRBV21-1; D: -; J: TRBJ1-2; size: -; CDR3: CASGLHWDGEPYGYTF; DNA: TGTGCCAGCGGTCTGCACTGGGACGGGGAACCCTATGGCTACACCTTC
V: TRBV7-8; D: TRBD1; J: TRBJ2-2; size: many; CDR3: CASSLEQGTRELFF; DNA: TGTGCCAGCAGCTTAGAACAGGGGACCCGGGAGCTGTTTTTT
V: TRBV29-1; D: TRBD1; J: TRBJ2-7; size: once; CDR3: CSVVLETGVGEQYF; DNA: TGCAGCGTTGTTCTCGAGACAGGGGTGGGCGAGCAGTACTTC
V: TRBV4-1; D: -; J: TRBJ2-7; size: -; CDR3: CASSQDRGTEQYF; DNA: TGCGCCAGCAGCCAAGATCGGGGGACCGAGCAGTACTTC
V: TRBV7-8; D: TRBD1; J: TRBJ1-6; size: -; CDR3: CASSLIGQGSLFNSPLHF; DNA: TGTGCCAGCAGCTTAATTGGACAGGGGAGCCTATTCAATTCACCCCTCCACTTT
V: TRBV3-1; D: -; J: TRBJ2-1; size: -; CDR3: CAGSRTRNEQFF; DNA: TGTGCCGGCAGCCGAACGCGCAATGAGCAGTTCTTC
V: TRBV18; D: -; J: TRBJ1-5; size: -; CDR3: CACSQGTLQPQHF; DNA: TGTGCCTGCTCACAGGGCACGCTCCAGCCCCAGCATTTT
V: TRBV9; D: -; J: TRBJ2-2; size: -; CDR3: CAGLRITLNTGELFF; DNA: TGTGCCGGATTACGGATTACTTTGAACACCGGGGAGCTGTTTTTT
V: TRBV12-3/TRBV12-4; D: -; J: TRBJ1-2; size: -; CDR3: CASSRQLPYGYTF; DNA: TGTGCCAGCAGCCGACAGTTACCTTATGGCTACACCTTC
V: TRBV12-3/TRBV12-4; D: -; J: TRBJ1-2; size: few; CDR3: CASSQQVSNYGYTF; DNA: TGTGCCAGCAGTCAACAAGTCTCCAACTATGGCTACACCTTC
V: TRBV28; D: TRBD1; J: TRBJ1-2; size: -; CDR3: CASSPGQGMSAKRGYTF; DNA: TGTGCCAGCAGTCCGGGACAGGGAATGAGTGCAAAGAGAGGCTACACCTTC
V: TRBV6-2/TRBV6-3; D: -; J: TRBJ1-2; size: few; CDR3: CASRRTVNYGYTF; DNA: TGTGCCAGCAGAAGGACGGTAAACTATGGCTACACCTTC
V: TRBV12-3/TRBV12-4; D: TRBD2; J: TRBJ2-1; size: many; CDR3: CASSARGAGHYNEQFF; DNA: TGTGCCAGCAGTGCCCGGGGAGCGGGGCACTACAATGAGCAGTTCTTC
V: TRBV3-1; D: TRBD1; J: TRBJ2-7; size: -; CDR3: CASSRSRTGGKTEQYF; DNA: TGTGCCAGCAGCCGGAGTAGGACAGGGGGAAAAACGGAGCAGTACTTC
V: TRBV12-3/TRBV12-4; D: -; J: TRBJ1-2; size: -; CDR3: CASSIRGVGYGYTF; DNA: TGTGCCAGCAGTATCAGAGGGGTGGGCTATGGCTACACCTTC
V: TRBV6-5; D: -; J: TRBJ2-7; size: -; CDR3: CASSYLTGSDEQYF; DNA: TGTGCCAGCAGTTACCTTACAGGGAGTGACGAGCAGTACTTC
V: TRBV25-1; D: -; J: TRBJ1-2; size: -; CDR3: CASSATRDPGEYGYTF; DNA: TGTGCCAGCAGTGCCACCCGGGACCCAGGGGAATATGGCTACACCTTC
V: TRBV20-1; D: -; J: TRBJ2-7; size: -; CDR3: CSARDLLDAYEQYF; DNA: TGCAGTGCTAGAGATCTATTAGACGCCTACGAGCAGTACTTC
V: TRBV7-2; D: -; J: TRBJ1-5; size: few; CDR3: CASSLGSAQPQHF; DNA: TGTGCCAGCAGCTTGGGGTCGGCTCAGCCCCAGCATTTT
V: TRBV6-2/TRBV6-3; D: -; J: TRBJ2-1; size: -; CDR3: CASSLFGPGPPYNEQFF; DNA: TGTGCCAGCAGCCTCTTTGGGCCGGGGCCGCCCTACAATGAGCAGTTCTTC
V: TRBV25-1; D: TRBD2; J: TRBJ2-1; size: -; CDR3: CASSDPLAGDGYNEQFF; DNA: TGTGCCAGCAGTGATCCCTTGGCGGGAGACGGCTACAATGAGCAGTTCTTC
V: TRBV12-3/TRBV12-4; D: -; J: TRBJ2-5; size: -; CDR3: CASSGGGTGQETQYF; DNA: TGTGCCAGCAGCGGGGGGGGGACAGGCCAAGAGACCCAGTACTTC
V: TRBV9; D: -; J: TRBJ1-2; size: -; CDR3: CASSVSPVANHGYTF; DNA: TGTGCCAGCAGCGTCAGTCCCGTAGCTAACCATGGCTACACCTTC